The 21 T cell receptor beta chains reported below all come from one sample, sequenced in a study of T cell changes during pregnancy in multiple sclerosis. TCRdb's table, derived via immunoSEQ multiplex PCR, lists solely in-frame clones and lacks some. The sample records some 50,000 clones, roughly 90% being singletons. Sequencing used peripheral blood, obtained in the first trimester of pregnancy. The receptor set was obtained from a female donor in good health, enrolled as a control in a pregnancy study.

This chain links TRBV6-5 with TRBJ2-7; tentatively, D is TRBD2 (6 bases). This CDR3 region has 13 residues. Per germline, CDR1 MNHEY and CDR2 SVGAGI. V gave up 6 bases and J gave up 2 bases, with 11 bases separating them. CDR3 protein: CASRRDLTYEQYF. The CDR3 region has the DNA TGTGCCAGCAGGCGGGATTTGACCTACGAGCAGTACTTC.

This chain links TRBV10-3 with TRBJ2-1; TRBD2 is a possible D gene (6 bases). CDR1 and CDR2 from the germline V gene are ENHRY and SYGVKD. Trimming left V 0 bases short and J 7 bases short, with 13 bases between. There are 15 residues in the CDR3. CDR3 coding DNA: TGTGCCATCAGTGAGTCGGCCGGGAGAGGTAATGAGCAGTTCTTC. It yields the protein CAISESAGRGNEQFF.

A word on this clone: The sample carries other DNA sequences with the same CDR3. The chain employs TRBV9 and TRBJ1-1; the D is unclear. Looked up from germline, CDR1 is SGDLS and CDR2 is YYNGEE. V was shortened by 0 bases and J by 4 bases, with 10 bases between the two germline ends. The CDR3 runs 14 residues. CDR3 in DNA: TGTGCCAGCAGCGTAGATGAGGGTGGCACTGAAGCTTTCTTT. Protein product: CASSVDEGGTEAFF.

This clone has more than one count but fewer than ten. The rearrangement joins TRBV6-1 to TRBJ2-5; 9 positions match TRBD2. The junction had 11 bases not matched to a gene; V was cut back by 7 bases and J by 5 bases. The CDR3 length is 15 residues. Germline V lookup: CDR1 MNHNS, CDR2 SASEGT. CDR3 bases: TGTGCCAGCACCGATTGGCGGGGGGGAGAGGAGACCCAGTACTTC. This sequence encodes CASTDWRGGEETQYF.

V usage is TRBV1 and J usage is TRBJ2-5; the table's TRBD2 call for D was not verified on the DNA. TRBV1 is a documented pseudogene. The length of the CDR3 is 20 residues. In DNA form, the CDR3 reads TGCACCAGCAGCCTAAACCAACTGACTAGCGGGCAAGGGACCCAAGAGACCCAGTACTTC. Protein product: CTSSLNQLTSGQGTQETQYF.

V is TRBV11-2 and J is TRBJ2-7; 9 bases fit TRBD2. The junction had 4 bases not matched to a gene; V was cut back by 4 bases and J by 0 bases. The CDR3 contains 15 residues. Per the germline V gene, CDR1 is SGHAT and CDR2 is FQNNGV. The DNA of the CDR3 is TGTGCCAGCAGCTATAGCGGGAGTACCTCCTACGAGCAGTACTTC. Amino acids: CASSYSGSTSYEQYF.

The chain combines TRBV19 with TRBJ2-1, with TRBD2 matching over 12 bases. Germline lookup yields CDR1 LNHDA and CDR2 SQIVND (reference sequence). The CDR3 has 18 amino acids. Unmatched junction bases numbered 10, after V lost 1 base and J lost 6 bases. CDR3 residues: CASSIGRTSGKVSNEQFF. The CDR3 DNA follows: TGTGCCAGTAGTATAGGGAGGACTAGCGGGAAAGTTAGCAATGAGCAGTTCTTC.

The V gene is TRBV27, the J gene TRBJ1-2; 8 bases map to TRBD1. The CDR3 contains 14 residues. Germline V lookup: CDR1 MNHEY, CDR2 SMNVEV (reference sequence). V trimming: 4 bases; J trimming: 4 bases; junction bases outside the gene matches: 5. The CDR3 DNA reads TGTGCCAGCAGTTGGACAGGGTCTGGCTATGGCTACACCTTC. Translating gives CASSWTGSGYGYTF.

The rearrangement links TRBV21-1 to TRBJ2-3; the listed D gene, TRBD2, was not tested against the DNA. TRBV21-1 is a known pseudogene. The CDR3 runs 15 residues. The CDR3 is CAKQASGDFTDTQYF. In nucleotides, the CDR3 is TGTGCCAAGCAGGCTAGCGGGGATTTCACAGATACGCAGTATTTT.

The chain combines TRBV5-1 with TRBJ2-5, with TRBD2 identical over 11 bases. Losses at the gene ends were 2 bases for V and 2 bases for J; bases not matched to a gene: 5. Germline CDR1 and CDR2: SGHRS and YFSETQ. The CDR3 contains 16 residues. CDR3 in amino acids: CASSFTSGGGQETQYF. For the CDR3, the DNA is TGCGCCAGCAGCTTTACTAGCGGGGGAGGGCAAGAGACCCAGTACTTC.

In nucleotides, the CDR3 is TGTGCCAGCAGTTACCCGGGGACTCCAGGAGATACGCAGTATTTT. It is translated as CASSYPGTPGDTQYF. The chain couples TRBV6-6 to TRBJ2-3; perhaps TRBD2 as D (6 bases). The CDR3 totals 15 residues. V was trimmed by 2 bases and J by 5 bases, leaving 14 bases between them. Germline CDR1 and CDR2: MNHNY and SVGAGI (reference sequence).

This chain connects TRBV28 to TRBJ2-7, with 7 bases fitting TRBD1. V gave up 4 bases and J gave up 2 bases; unmatched junction bases: 5. CDR1 and CDR2 from the germline V gene are MDHEN and SYDVKM. CDR3 size: 14 residues. The CDR3 DNA reads as TGTGCCAGCAGTTCAGACAGGGCCCCCTACGAGCAGTACTTC. It yields the protein CASSSDRAPYEQYF.

This chain links TRBV5-1 with TRBJ1-1, with 7 bases aligning to TRBD1. This CDR3 region has 18 residues. Germline CDR1 and CDR2: SGHRS and YFSETQ. The V segment lost 1 base and the J segment 4 bases; nucleotides outside the gene matches: 16. The CDR3 protein is CASSLTDRVGGGSTEAFF. The CDR3 coding sequence is TGCGCCAGCAGCTTGACAGACAGGGTAGGTGGAGGGAGCACTGAAGCTTTCTTT. Full variable domain (remainder filled in from reference TRBV5-1 and TRBJ1-1): KAGVTQTPRYLIKTRGQQVTLSCSPISGHRSVSWYQQTPGQGLQFLFEYFSETQRNKGNFPGRFSGRQFSNSRSEMNVSTLELGDSALYLCASSLTDRVGGGSTEAFFGQGTRLTVV.

This sequence joins TRBV28 and TRBJ2-5; D unresolved. The CDR3 consists of 12 residues. Germline CDR1 and CDR2: MDHEN and SYDVKM. V was pared by 4 bases and J by 1 base, with 4 bases between. CDR3 sequence: CASSSTQETQYF. The CDR3 DNA sequence: TGTGCCAGCAGTTCTACCCAAGAGACCCAGTACTTC.

V and J are TRBV7-9 and TRBJ2-2, with TRBD1 matching 10 bases. V shed 10 bases and J 0 bases; nucleotides not matched to a gene: 11. Germline V CDR1 and CDR2: SEHNR, FQNEAQ (reference sequence). The CDR3 covers 17 residues. The CDR3 protein is CATRLGTGATNTGELFF. CDR3 DNA: TGTGCCACGAGATTAGGGACAGGGGCTACGAACACCGGGGAGCTGTTTTTT.

The V gene is TRBV7-2, the J gene TRBJ2-2; 8 bases line up with TRBD2. Germline V gene sequence: CDR1 SGHTA, CDR2 FQGNSA. The CDR3 consists of 18 residues. Germline trimming cut 2 bases from V and 0 bases from J; bases unmatched to any gene: 8. The CDR3 bases are TGTGCCAGCAGCTTAAAACGCCCGGGACTAGCGAACACCGGGGAGCTGTTTTTT. Translation gives CASSLKRPGLANTGELFF.

The genes are TRBV4-3 and TRBJ2-1; D perhaps matches TRBD1 (6 bases). The germline V gene encodes CDR1 LGHNA and CDR2 YSLEER. V was clipped by 2 bases and J by 1 base, with 9 bases between them. The CDR3 contains 15 residues. CDR3 in amino acids: CASSQPGQSYNEQFF. CDR3 DNA: TGCGCCAGCAGCCAACCGGGACAATCCTACAATGAGCAGTTCTTC.

V is TRBV15 and J is TRBJ1-2; D is undetermined. The ends were cut back, 1 base at V and 4 bases at J, with 13 bases in the middle. The CDR3 runs to 15 residues. Germline CDR1 reads LNHNV; CDR2 reads YYDKDF (reference sequence). The CDR3 spells CATSRGEGYGYGYTF. The CDR3 coding sequence is TGTGCCACCAGCAGAGGAGAGGGCTACGGCTATGGCTACACCTTC. The whole variable domain, remainder taken from reference TRBV15 and TRBJ1-2, is DAMVIQNPRYQVTQFGKPVTLSCSQTLNHNVMYWYQQKSSQAPKLLFHYYDKDFNNEADTPDNFQSRRPNTSFCFLDIRSPGLGDTAMYLCATSRGEGYGYGYTFGSGTRLTVV.

This chain connects TRBV5-8 to TRBJ2-7; 10 nucleotides match TRBD2. Trimming took 2 bases from V and 5 from J; bases not matched to a gene: 7. Germline V gene data show CDR1 as SGHTS and CDR2 as YDEGEE. This CDR3 contains 15 residues. As DNA, the CDR3 is TGTGCCAGCAGCTTTTGGCTAGCGGGGGAGAACGAGCAGTACTTC. It translates to CASSFWLAGENEQYF.

The chain employs TRBV18 and TRBJ2-7, with 8 nucleotides matching TRBD2. The germline V gene has CDR1 KGHSH and CDR2 LQKENI. V lost 6 bases and J lost 2; bases outside the gene matches: 6. This CDR3 is 14 amino acids long. The CDR3 spells CASSMTSEPYEQYF. Written as DNA, the CDR3 is TGTGCCAGCTCGATGACTAGCGAACCCTACGAGCAGTACTTC.

The V call is TRBV19, the J call TRBJ2-5; 10 bases match TRBD1. Losses at the gene ends were 4 bases for V and 1 base for J; bases not matched to a gene: 0. Germline V lookup: CDR1 LNHDA, CDR2 SQIVND (reference sequence). The CDR3 is made up of 14 amino acids. The CDR3: CASSRTGGQETQYF. Written as DNA, the CDR3 is TGTGCCAGTAGTAGGACAGGGGGCCAAGAGACCCAGTACTTC.